Listed here is a single T cell receptor beta chain. Antigen specificity is unknown. The sample comes from a study of OX40 agonist ivuxolimab in advanced cancers. Study-level results: Nonresponders, in some cases, also had low normalized T-cell clonal expansion.

Using immunoSEQ multiplex PCR, the repertoire was profiled, and TCRdb retains in-frame clones only, with some absent. The table shows around 5,200 clones, with 66% occurring only once. Germline values: CDR1 ENHRY, CDR2 SYGVKD. The CDR3 is 14 residues long. V was cut by 0 bases and J by 4 bases, with 7 bases left in between. The sequence was collected from an adult with an advanced solid tumor such as melanoma, head and neck, liver or kidney cancer. The V call is TRBV10-3, the J call TRBJ1-5; D is unresolved. This specimen was CD4+ or CD8+ T cells sorted from blood, taken in a trial of the OX40 agonist ivuxolimab. CDR3: CAISESLQNQPQHF. The CDR3 region has the DNA TGTGCCATCAGTGAGTCGCTACAGAATCAGCCCCAGCATTTT.